The rows below give T cell receptor beta chains drawn from one sample of a study of shared clonotypes between healthy human individuals. TCRdb's table, derived via immunoSEQ multiplex PCR, lists solely in-frame clones and lacks some. The sample carries 2 million to 2.5 million clones, under 97% recorded once. Material for sequencing was naive CD4+ T cells sorted from blood. The receptor set was obtained from a man between 18 and 29 years old in good health. The CDR3 runs from the conserved cysteine through the conserved F or W. The D gene is left open where the match is weak. A row's size may be missing; if present it is once, few, many or a size class.

j_gene: TRBJ2-5
v_gene: TRBV7-9
d_gene: NA
abundance: NA
CDR3aa: CASSFSQETQYF
CDR3nt: TGTGCCAGCAGCTTTAGCCAAGAGACCCAGTACTTC

j_gene: TRBJ2-1
v_gene: TRBV10-2
d_gene: NA
abundance: NA
CDR3aa: CASTAGSFSYNEQFF
CDR3nt: TGCGCCAGCACCGCGGGGAGTTTCTCCTACAATGAGCAGTTCTTC

j_gene: TRBJ2-7
v_gene: TRBV5-4
d_gene: TRBD2
abundance: NA
CDR3aa: CASSMDGLAGYEQYF
CDR3nt: TGTGCCAGCAGCATGGACGGACTAGCGGGTTACGAGCAGTACTTC

j_gene: TRBJ2-7
v_gene: TRBV6-1
d_gene: NA
abundance: NA
CDR3aa: CASRAGGRATYEQYF
CDR3nt: TGTGCCAGCAGGGCCGGAGGCAGGGCCACCTACGAGCAGTACTTC

j_gene: TRBJ1-4
v_gene: TRBV7-6
d_gene: NA
abundance: NA
CDR3aa: CASSLAPLRQRRDEKLFF
CDR3nt: TGTGCCAGCAGCTTAGCCCCACTGCGACAGAGGCGGGACGAAAAACTGTTTTTT

j_gene: TRBJ1-3
v_gene: TRBV6-5
d_gene: NA
abundance: NA
CDR3aa: CASSYSGFGDTIYF
CDR3nt: TGTGCCAGCAGTTACTCGGGGTTCGGGGACACCATATATTTT

j_gene: TRBJ2-1
v_gene: TRBV4-1
d_gene: TRBD1
abundance: NA
CDR3aa: CASSQGQGGNNEQFF
CDR3nt: TGCGCCAGCAGCCAAGGACAGGGGGGGAACAATGAGCAGTTCTTC

j_gene: TRBJ2-7
v_gene: TRBV10-3
d_gene: TRBD1
abundance: NA
CDR3aa: CAISAGGQAEQYF
CDR3nt: TGTGCCATCAGCGCTGGGGGACAGGCCGAGCAGTACTTC

j_gene: TRBJ2-3
v_gene: TRBV10-2
d_gene: NA
abundance: NA
CDR3aa: CASSEPRAITDTQYF
CDR3nt: TGCGCCAGCAGTGAGCCCCGGGCGATCACAGATACGCAGTATTTT

j_gene: TRBJ2-2
v_gene: TRBV6-9
d_gene: NA
abundance: NA
CDR3aa: CASSYSTGTYPGELFF
CDR3nt: TGTGCCAGCAGTTACTCTACCGGGACTTACCCCGGGGAGCTGTTTTTT

j_gene: TRBJ2-3
v_gene: TRBV5-1
d_gene: TRBD2
abundance: NA
CDR3aa: CASRLGLAGHSTDTQYF
CDR3nt: TGCGCCAGCCGACTGGGACTAGCGGGCCATAGCACAGATACGCAGTATTTT

j_gene: TRBJ2-5
v_gene: TRBV6-1
d_gene: TRBD1
abundance: once
CDR3aa: CASSIGQGGETQYF
CDR3nt: TGTGCCAGCAGTATTGGACAGGGGGGAGAGACCCAGTACTTC

j_gene: TRBJ2-1
v_gene: TRBV25-1
d_gene: TRBD2
abundance: NA
CDR3aa: CASELAGVNNEQFF
CDR3nt: TGTGCCAGCGAACTAGCGGGGGTCAACAATGAGCAGTTCTTC

j_gene: TRBJ1-3
v_gene: TRBV19
d_gene: TRBD1
abundance: NA
CDR3aa: CASRGTGGSGNTIYF
CDR3nt: TGTGCCAGTAGAGGGACAGGGGGCTCTGGAAACACCATATATTTT

j_gene: TRBJ2-7
v_gene: TRBV5-4
d_gene: TRBD1
abundance: NA
CDR3aa: CASSWDSGAYEQYF
CDR3nt: TGTGCCAGCAGCTGGGACAGTGGGGCCTACGAGCAGTACTTC

j_gene: TRBJ2-3
v_gene: TRBV2
d_gene: NA
abundance: NA
CDR3aa: CASRGATDTQYF
CDR3nt: TGTGCCAGCAGGGGGGCCACAGATACGCAGTATTTT

j_gene: TRBJ1-2
v_gene: TRBV5-1
d_gene: NA
abundance: NA
CDR3aa: CASSRPGTGYGYTF
CDR3nt: TGCGCCAGCAGTCGACCCGGGACTGGGTATGGCTACACCTTC

j_gene: TRBJ2-2
v_gene: TRBV10-3
d_gene: TRBD2
abundance: NA
CDR3aa: CASLADPTGELFF
CDR3nt: TGTGCCAGCCTAGCGGATCCCACCGGGGAGCTGTTTTTT

j_gene: TRBJ2-1
v_gene: TRBV2
d_gene: TRBD2
abundance: NA
CDR3aa: CASSELAGGYNEQFF
CDR3nt: TGTGCCAGCAGCGAACTAGCGGGAGGATACAATGAGCAGTTCTTC

j_gene: TRBJ2-7
v_gene: TRBV2
d_gene: NA
abundance: NA
CDR3aa: CASSAGTVYEQYF
CDR3nt: TGTGCCAGCAGTGCGGGGACGGTCTACGAGCAGTACTTC

j_gene: TRBJ1-3
v_gene: TRBV30
d_gene: NA
abundance: NA
CDR3aa: CAWSVNTIYF
CDR3nt: TGTGCCTGGAGTGTAAACACCATATATTTT

j_gene: TRBJ1-5
v_gene: TRBV10-3
d_gene: NA
abundance: NA
CDR3aa: CAISESGGRFDSNQPQHF
CDR3nt: TGTGCCATCAGTGAGTCGGGTGGTAGATTCGATAGCAATCAGCCCCAGCATTTT

j_gene: TRBJ1-5
v_gene: TRBV19
d_gene: NA
abundance: NA
CDR3aa: CASSTDRNQPQHF
CDR3nt: TGTGCCAGTAGTACCGACCGCAATCAGCCCCAGCATTTT

j_gene: TRBJ2-3
v_gene: TRBV5-1
d_gene: NA
abundance: NA
CDR3aa: CASSLFTTLTDTQYF
CDR3nt: TGCGCCAGCAGCTTATTTACGACTCTCACAGATACGCAGTATTTT

j_gene: TRBJ2-1
v_gene: TRBV7-9
d_gene: TRBD1
abundance: NA
CDR3aa: CASSRDRAVDEQFF
CDR3nt: TGTGCCAGCAGCCGGGACAGGGCAGTCGATGAGCAGTTCTTC

j_gene: TRBJ2-3
v_gene: TRBV5-1
d_gene: NA
abundance: NA
CDR3aa: CASSLDPGTSTDTQYF
CDR3nt: TGCGCCAGCAGCTTGGATCCAGGGACAAGCACAGATACGCAGTATTTT

j_gene: TRBJ2-1
v_gene: TRBV5-6
d_gene: NA
abundance: NA
CDR3aa: CASSWDFYNEQFF
CDR3nt: TGTGCCAGCAGCTGGGACTTTTACAATGAGCAGTTCTTC

j_gene: TRBJ2-1
v_gene: TRBV5-1
d_gene: TRBD1
abundance: once
CDR3aa: CASSLEWGQSYNEQFF
CDR3nt: TGCGCCAGCAGCTTGGAATGGGGACAGTCCTACAATGAGCAGTTCTTC

j_gene: TRBJ2-3
v_gene: TRBV12-5
d_gene: TRBD2
abundance: NA
CDR3aa: CASGLVLAGGSDTQYF
CDR3nt: TGTGCTAGTGGTTTGGTACTAGCGGGAGGGTCGGATACGCAGTATTTT

j_gene: TRBJ2-3
v_gene: TRBV6-5
d_gene: TRBD2
abundance: NA
CDR3aa: CATRLASTDTQYF
CDR3nt: TGTGCCACCCGACTAGCATCCACAGATACGCAGTATTTT

j_gene: TRBJ2-1
v_gene: TRBV2
d_gene: NA
abundance: NA
CDR3aa: CASISAGSYNEQFF
CDR3nt: TGTGCCAGCATCTCAGCGGGTTCCTACAATGAGCAGTTCTTC

j_gene: TRBJ2-3
v_gene: TRBV29-1
d_gene: TRBD2
abundance: once
CDR3aa: CTDSGRALTDTQYF
CDR3nt: TGCACGGACAGCGGGAGGGCCCTCACAGATACGCAGTATTTT

j_gene: TRBJ1-5
v_gene: TRBV19
d_gene: TRBD1
abundance: once
CDR3aa: CASSISTSGTGYNQPQHF
CDR3nt: TGTGCCAGTAGTATCTCGACCTCCGGGACAGGGTACAATCAGCCCCAGCATTTT

j_gene: TRBJ1-6
v_gene: TRBV7-3
d_gene: NA
abundance: NA
CDR3aa: CASSSGSNSPLHF
CDR3nt: TGTGCCAGCAGCAGCGGATCTAATTCACCCCTCCACTTT

j_gene: TRBJ1-6
v_gene: TRBV7-2
d_gene: NA
abundance: NA
CDR3aa: CASSLDRAANSPLHF
CDR3nt: TGTGCCAGCAGCTTAGACAGGGCTGCTAATTCACCCCTCCACTTT

j_gene: TRBJ1-6
v_gene: TRBV5-4
d_gene: NA
abundance: NA
CDR3aa: CASSQSDSRSSYNSPLHF
CDR3nt: TGTGCCAGCAGCCAGTCGGACAGCCGCAGCTCCTATAATTCACCCCTCCACTTT

j_gene: TRBJ2-1
v_gene: TRBV18
d_gene: NA
abundance: NA
CDR3aa: CASSNQYEQFF
CDR3nt: TGTGCCAGCTCTAACCAGTATGAGCAGTTCTTC

j_gene: TRBJ2-7
v_gene: TRBV5-1
d_gene: TRBD1
abundance: NA
CDR3aa: CASSLRDRVYEQYF
CDR3nt: TGCGCCAGCAGCTTGAGGGACAGGGTCTACGAGCAGTACTTC

j_gene: TRBJ1-2
v_gene: TRBV7-2
d_gene: NA
abundance: NA
CDR3aa: CASSTAGTWGYTF
CDR3nt: TGTGCCAGCAGCACCGCAGGGACGTGGGGCTACACCTTC

j_gene: TRBJ1-3
v_gene: TRBV5-1
d_gene: TRBD1
abundance: NA
CDR3aa: CASSLDGTVTGNTIYF
CDR3nt: TGCGCCAGCAGCTTGGATGGGACAGTAACAGGAAACACCATATATTTT

j_gene: TRBJ1-6
v_gene: TRBV6-5
d_gene: NA
abundance: NA
CDR3aa: CASSYSIFGALHF
CDR3nt: TGTGCCAGCAGTTACTCGATTTTTGGGGCCCTCCACTTT

j_gene: TRBJ1-5
v_gene: TRBV6-6
d_gene: NA
abundance: NA
CDR3aa: CASSYGGQGSNQPQHF
CDR3nt: TGTGCCAGCAGTTACGGGGGACAAGGTAGCAATCAGCCCCAGCATTTT

j_gene: TRBJ2-1
v_gene: TRBV27
d_gene: NA
abundance: NA
CDR3aa: CASSLLDFNGEQFF
CDR3nt: TGTGCCAGCAGTTTACTGGACTTTAACGGTGAGCAGTTCTTC

j_gene: TRBJ1-2
v_gene: TRBV4-2
d_gene: NA
abundance: NA
CDR3aa: CASSRNIEGGSYGYTF
CDR3nt: TGTGCCAGCAGCCGAAACATCGAGGGAGGCAGCTATGGCTACACCTTC

j_gene: TRBJ1-3
v_gene: TRBV19
d_gene: NA
abundance: NA
CDR3aa: CASVGDKSFSGNTIYF
CDR3nt: TGTGCCAGCGTGGGGGACAAATCCTTCTCTGGAAACACCATATATTTT

j_gene: TRBJ2-4
v_gene: TRBV6-1
d_gene: NA
abundance: NA
CDR3aa: CASSELDSLAKNIQYF
CDR3nt: TGTGCCAGCAGTGAATTGGACAGTTTAGCCAAAAACATTCAGTACTTC

j_gene: TRBJ2-1
v_gene: TRBV18
d_gene: NA
abundance: NA
CDR3aa: CASSPIQGSYNEQFF
CDR3nt: TGTGCCAGCTCACCAATTCAGGGCTCCTACAATGAGCAGTTCTTC

j_gene: TRBJ2-6
v_gene: TRBV7-2
d_gene: TRBD1
abundance: NA
CDR3aa: CASSFRGPGANVLTF
CDR3nt: TGTGCCAGCAGCTTTAGGGGGCCCGGGGCCAACGTCCTGACTTTC

j_gene: TRBJ2-7
v_gene: TRBV6-5
d_gene: NA
abundance: NA
CDR3aa: CASSYSFRQMSYEQYF
CDR3nt: TGTGCCAGCAGTTACTCGTTTCGACAGATGTCCTACGAGCAGTACTTC

j_gene: TRBJ1-3
v_gene: TRBV28
d_gene: NA
abundance: NA
CDR3aa: CASTFSSSGNTIYF
CDR3nt: TGTGCCAGCACCTTCAGCAGCTCTGGAAACACCATATATTTT

j_gene: TRBJ2-3
v_gene: TRBV30
d_gene: TRBD2
abundance: NA
CDR3aa: CAWSNSGKDTQYF
CDR3nt: TGTGCCTGGAGCAATAGCGGGAAAGATACGCAGTATTTT

j_gene: TRBJ1-5
v_gene: TRBV27
d_gene: TRBD1
abundance: NA
CDR3aa: CASKLQGASNQPQHF
CDR3nt: TGTGCCAGCAAACTCCAGGGGGCGAGCAATCAGCCCCAGCATTTT

j_gene: TRBJ1-1
v_gene: TRBV9
d_gene: NA
abundance: NA
CDR3aa: CASSVDSRTEAFF
CDR3nt: TGTGCCAGCAGCGTCGACAGTCGAACTGAAGCTTTCTTT

j_gene: TRBJ1-6
v_gene: TRBV5-4
d_gene: NA
abundance: NA
CDR3aa: CASSLAGAYNSPLHF
CDR3nt: TGTGCCAGCAGCTTGGCCGGAGCCTATAATTCACCCCTCCACTTT